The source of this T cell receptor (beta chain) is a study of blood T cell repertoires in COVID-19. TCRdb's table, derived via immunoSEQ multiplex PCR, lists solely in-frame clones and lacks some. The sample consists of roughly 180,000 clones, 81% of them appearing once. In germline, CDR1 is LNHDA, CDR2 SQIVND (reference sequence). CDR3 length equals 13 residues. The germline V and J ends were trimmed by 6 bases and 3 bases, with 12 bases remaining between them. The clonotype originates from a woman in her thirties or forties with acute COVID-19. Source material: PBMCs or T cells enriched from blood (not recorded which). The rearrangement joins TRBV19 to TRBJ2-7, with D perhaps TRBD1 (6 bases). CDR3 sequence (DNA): TGTGCCAGTAGCACAGGGAGTTACTACGAGCAGTACTTC. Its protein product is CASSTGSYYEQYF. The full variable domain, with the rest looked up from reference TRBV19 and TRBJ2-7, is DGGITQSPKYLFRKEGQNVTLSCEQNLNHDAMYWYRQDPGQGLRLIYYSQIVNDFQKGDIAEGYSVSREKKESFPLTVTSAQKNPTAFYLCASSTGSYYEQYFGPGTRLTVT.